Described below is a single TCR beta chain sequence and its context. What it binds is unknown. The data are from a study of Ad26.COV2.S vaccination and SARS-CoV-2 variants. Study context: Administration of Ad26.COV2.S was intramuscular, either once or twice 56 days apart. Whole-study findings and limits: Breadth, reportedly substantial, characterized the spike-specific CD8+ and CD4+ T cell responses after vaccination.

Here immunoSEQ multiplex PCR was the method, and the copy in TCRdb shows in-frame clones only, minus some. Seen here are a few hundred thousand clones, about four fifths observed once, and the top ten hold 7% to 9.5%. Germline V lookup: CDR1 SGHNT, CDR2 YENEEA. The CDR3 extends over 13 amino acids. Trimming cost V 1 base and J 3 bases, with 7 bases left between them. Indicated treatment: some 19 received Ad26.COV2.S at low or high dose, single or two shots; 5 received placebo; per-sample allocation not given. Samples came from day 63 after the first vaccine or placebo injection. The chain is built from TRBV11-3 and TRBJ2-7; D unclear. This sequence was found in a person aged 18-60 years who received the Ad26.COV2.S COVID-19 vaccine or a placebo. Source: peripheral blood, taken in a trial of Ad26.COV2.S vaccine versus placebo. The CDR3 region is CASSLASGYEQYF. The CDR3 nucleotides are TGTGCCAGCAGCTTAGCGTCGGGCTACGAGCAGTACTTC.